This T cell receptor (beta chain) was captured in a study of long-term antiretroviral therapy in people with HIV. General study findings and limits: Whereas controls had wider CDR3 length ranges, HIV repertoires had narrower ones. Dominance of pre-ART expanded clones persisted, fluctuating and often declining after ART.

Post-ART PBMC samples numbered at least two per donor, and pre-ART ones at least one. The assay used was immunoSEQ (version v3.0), run at survey level. Some clones are missing from TCRdb's copy, which holds only in-frame ones; the method was immunoSEQ multiplex PCR. The sample has fewer than 20,000 clones, approximately 81% seen once. Note on this clone: Its antigen is currently unknown.

The sequencing here drew on unsorted PBMCs, taken 0.3 years after starting antiretroviral therapy. This clonotype was sampled from a woman in her forties or fifties with HIV.

CDR3 loop: CASSRGASYEQYV. In nucleotides, the CDR3 is TGTGCCAGCAGTCGAGGGGCCTCCTACGAGCAGTACGTC. The rearrangement links TRBV7-8 to TRBJ2-7; D assignment may be TRBD1 or TRBD2 (5 bases each). The CDR3 has 13 residues. Germline V gene lookup returns CDR1 SGHVS and CDR2 FQNEAQ. Trimming left V 6 bases short and J 0 bases short, with 9 bases between.